What follows are 18 T cell receptor beta chains derived from one specimen sequenced in a study of T-cell reconstitution after alpha-beta-depleted transplantation in children. It was with unique molecular identifiers that the TCRbeta library was prepared. One entry per CDR3 protein results from TCRdb running MiXCR on the PCR reads. The profile shows about 460,000 distinct CDR3 sequences, around 12% of them singletons. The input for sequencing was PBMCs from the stem cell graft donor, taken from the stem cell graft. The source is a human donor who donated a stem cell graft to a child with combined immunodeficiency.

This clonotype has ten or more counts. The chain has TRBV4-3 and TRBJ2-6; D unclear. V lost 2 bases and J 4 bases, leaving 18 bases between the germline ends. This CDR3 has 18 residues. CDR1 is LGHNA, CDR2 YSLEER, per germline. CDR3 protein: CASSQYFLIATGANVLTF. The CDR3 DNA is TGCGCCAGCAGCCAATATTTTCTTATAGCTACGGGGGCCAACGTCCTGACTTTC.

This clonotype was seen a few times. The V and J genes are TRBV27 and TRBJ2-7; 9 bases line up with TRBD2. This CDR3 spans 12 amino acids. From germline, CDR1 is MNHEY and CDR2 SMNVEV (reference sequence). V lost 10 bases, J lost 3 bases, and 4 bases stayed unmatched. This CDR3 reads CATGLAFYEQYF. The DNA of the CDR3 is TGTGCCACGGGACTAGCATTCTACGAGCAGTACTTC.

The chain carries TRBV4-2 and TRBJ2-7, with D possibly matching TRBD1 (6 bases). V lost 1 base and J lost 3, with 10 bases in between. This CDR3 comprises 14 residues. The V gene's germline CDR1 is LGHNA and CDR2 YNFKEQ. The CDR3 protein is CASSQGGPDYEQYF. The CDR3 bases are TGTGCCAGCAGCCAAGGGGGGCCGGACTACGAGCAGTACTTC.

The chain employs TRBV6-1 and TRBJ1-4, with 7 nucleotides matching TRBD1. After removal of 8 bases from V and 6 bases from J, the junction contained 9 bases not matched to a gene. This CDR3 contains 14 residues. The V gene's germline CDR1 is MNHNS and CDR2 SASEGT. As DNA, the CDR3 is TGTGCCAGCTCCCGACAGGGAGGTTATGAAAAACTGTTTTTT. Its protein product is CASSRQGGYEKLFF.

This clonotype has a count of ten or more. This chain links TRBV18 with TRBJ2-3, with D perhaps being TRBD1 or TRBD2 (6 bases each). In germline, CDR1 is KGHSH, CDR2 LQKENI. Deletions cut 7 bases from V and 6 bases from J, with 35 bases between. CDR3 length: 20 amino acids. The CDR3: CASLATKVAGRDIRPDTQYF. DNA of the CDR3: TGTGCCAGCTTAGCGACTAAAGTGGCAGGGCGGGACATACGACCTGATACGCAGTATTTT. Full variable domain (missing parts from reference TRBV18 and TRBJ2-3): NAGVMQNPRHLVRRRGQEARLRCSPMKGHSHVYWYRQLPEEGLKFMVYLQKENIIDESGMPKERFSAEFPKEGPSILRIQQVVRGDSAAYFCASLATKVAGRDIRPDTQYFGPGTRLTVL.

The chain employs TRBV4-2 and TRBJ2-3, with D hard to call. Deletions cut 4 bases from V and 12 bases from J, with 14 bases between. This CDR3 has 12 residues. The germline V gene encodes CDR1 LGHNA and CDR2 YNFKEQ. CDR3 sequence (DNA): TGTGCCAGCAGCCCTGTAGGAGACCCTCAGTATTTT. Translation gives CASSPVGDPQYF.

This clonotype showed up just a few times. The chain carries TRBV11-3 and TRBJ2-1, with D possibly being TRBD1 (6 bases). V shed 5 bases and J shed 7 bases, with 9 bases lying between them. Germline lookup yields CDR1 SGHNT and CDR2 YENEEA. The CDR3 length is 12 residues. This CDR3 reads CASSDDRNEQFF. In DNA, the CDR3 is TGTGCCAGCAGCGATGACAGGAATGAGCAGTTCTTC.

This clonotype was found once. The rearrangement links TRBV7-6 to TRBJ2-7, with D hard to call. The CDR3 totals 15 residues. Trimming shortened V by 8 bases and J by 1 base, and 18 bases separated the two germline ends. Germline V gene lookup returns CDR1 SGHVS and CDR2 FNYEAQ. The CDR3 coding sequence is TGTGCCAGCGTCCCAGGAACGGGCCTTTCCTACGAGCAGTACTTC. Amino acid sequence: CASVPGTGLSYEQYF.

This clonotype showed up many times. V and J are TRBV7-9 and TRBJ2-7; the D is unclear. V dropped 2 bases and J dropped 2 bases, with 10 bases sitting between them. This CDR3 is 14 amino acids long. Per the germline V gene, CDR1 is SEHNR and CDR2 is FQNEAQ (reference sequence). CDR3 protein: CASSLYGGTYEQYF. The CDR3 DNA reads as TGTGCCAGCAGCTTATATGGCGGAACCTACGAGCAGTACTTC. The variable domain in full, completed from reference TRBV7-9 and TRBJ2-7, reads DTGVSQNPRHKITKRGQNVTFRCDPISEHNRLYWYRQTLGQGPEFLTYFQNEAQLEKSRLLSDRFSAERPKGSFSTLEIQRTEQGDSAMYLCASSLYGGTYEQYFGPGTRLTVT.

Only a few counts were recorded for this clonotype. V gene TRBV27 combines with J gene TRBJ2-1, with D uncertain. This CDR3 is 13 amino acids long. Deletions cut 5 bases from V and 5 bases from J, with 10 bases between. Germline V gene lookup returns CDR1 MNHEY and CDR2 SMNVEV (reference sequence). The CDR3 sequence: CASSIDGDNEQFF. Here the CDR3 DNA reads TGTGCCAGCAGTATAGACGGCGACAATGAGCAGTTCTTC.

This clonotype was counted a few times. The chain has TRBV3-1 and TRBJ2-5, with 8 bases that match TRBD1. The trim removed 3 bases at V and 0 bases at J, leaving 9 bases unmatched. The CDR3 length is 17 residues. The germline V gene encodes CDR1 LGHDT and CDR2 YNNKEL (reference sequence). The CDR3 DNA follows: TGTGCCAGCAGCCAGAGACAGGGGCTGGGGTACCAAGAGACCCAGTACTTC. Translating it yields CASSQRQGLGYQETQYF.

The chain uses TRBV7-8 and TRBJ2-2; TRBD2 agrees at 7 bases. Germline V gene sequence: CDR1 SGHVS, CDR2 FQNEAQ. This CDR3 has 16 residues. Trimming at V came to 1 base and at J to 4 bases, leaving 6 bases not matched to a gene. In DNA form, the CDR3 reads TGTGCCAGCAGCTTAGTGGCGGGAGAGACCACCGGGGAGCTGTTTTTT. Translating it yields CASSLVAGETTGELFF.

Many counts were recorded for this clonotype. The genes are TRBV7-3 and TRBJ2-1, with D unclear. The CDR3 extends over 13 amino acids. V was clipped by 5 bases and J by 2 bases, with 7 bases between them. Germline loops: CDR1 SGHTA, CDR2 FQGTGA. This CDR3 is CASSVYTYNEQFF. CDR3 in DNA: TGTGCCAGCAGCGTATATACCTACAATGAGCAGTTCTTC.

This clonotype came up many times. The chain employs TRBV12-3 or TRBV12-4 and TRBJ1-1; D uncertain. Trimming removed 2 bases from V and 3 bases from J, with 7 bases in between. The CDR3 has 13 residues. CDR3 protein: CASSLSPDTEAFF. Here the CDR3 DNA reads TGTGCCAGCAGTTTATCCCCGGACACTGAAGCTTTCTTT.

There are many counts of this clonotype. This chain links TRBV6-2 or TRBV6-3 with TRBJ2-7, with 11 positions matching TRBD1. Germline lookup yields CDR1 MNHEY and CDR2 SVGEGT. Trimming at V came to 6 bases and at J to 6 bases, leaving 7 bases not matched to a gene. CDR3 length: 14 amino acids. The CDR3 sequence is CASSPGQGASEQYF. The CDR3 nucleotides read TGTGCCAGCAGCCCTGGACAGGGGGCAAGCGAGCAGTACTTC.

A single count supports this clonotype. The rearrangement links TRBV2 to TRBJ2-1; TRBD2 aligns across 13 bases. Trimming took 3 bases from V and 5 from J; bases not matched to a gene: 10. Germline V gene lookup returns CDR1 SNHLY and CDR2 FYNNEI. The CDR3 is 18 amino acids. The CDR3 region has the DNA TGTGCCAGCAGTGAGTTTTATCTCGGACTAGCGGGAGACAATGAGCAGTTCTTC. Translation gives CASSEFYLGLAGDNEQFF.

The table lists this clonotype with a few counts. This rearrangement joins TRBV6-1 to TRBJ1-2; no firm D call. CDR1 MNHNS and CDR2 SASEGT come from the germline V gene. The CDR3 has 14 amino acids. Trimming removed 7 bases from V and 8 bases from J, with 20 bases in between. CDR3 in amino acids: CASTLAKDVAGYTF. As DNA, the CDR3 is TGTGCCAGCACCCTAGCCAAAGACGTCGCCGGCTACACCTTC.

V is TRBV12-3 or TRBV12-4 and J is TRBJ2-2; the D is unclear. The V gene lost 7 bases and the J gene lost 6 bases, with 9 bases spanning the gap. The CDR3 is 12 amino acids. CDR3 DNA: TGTGCCAGCATAGGGTCGCCCGGGGAGCTGTTTTTT. Protein sequence: CASIGSPGELFF.